This entry is about one T cell receptor (beta chain). Naive CD8 cells lacked CD45RO, underwent positive selection for CCR7 and left out terminally differentiated effector memory CD45RA+ cells. The germline CDR1 and CDR2 sequences are MGHDK and SYGVNS. Trimming left V 4 bases short and J 7 bases short, with 8 bases between. There are 11 residues in the CDR3. The assay was immunoSEQ multiplex PCR, and TCRdb's table has in-frame clones only and misses some. The repertoire consists of about 580,000 clones, with nearly 98% occurring once and the leading ten covering 0.3%. These data belong to a study of shared clonotypes between healthy human individuals.

Source material: naive CD8+ T cells sorted from blood. This sequence was found in a man aged 25-45 years in good health. The gene calls are TRBV25-1 and TRBJ2-7; D unresolved. CDR3 in amino acids: CASSVYSEQYF. The CDR3 nucleotides read TGTGCCAGCAGTGTTTACAGTGAGCAGTACTTC.